Detailed here is one T cell receptor (beta chain). Its antigen is not known. The record originates from a study of shared clonotypes between healthy human individuals. Study-level findings and limits: A reduction in generation probabilities was seen for non-shared clonotypes relative to those shared by all four donors.

Sequencing was performed with immunoSEQ multiplex PCR; in TCRdb, only in-frame clones are kept and a portion is missing. Of 2,100,000 or so clones in the sample, 90% to 96% were seen once. The receptor's source is a man aged 18 to 35 in good health. Sequenced sample: naive CD4+ T cells sorted from blood. Subset defined: CD45RA+ positively selected.

CDR3 in amino acids: CAISGYSGYTDTQYF. The CDR3 DNA reads as TGTGCCATCAGTGGATATAGCGGGTACACAGATACGCAGTATTTT. The rearrangement links TRBV10-3 to TRBJ2-3; 7 bases line up with TRBD2. The germline gives CDR1 ENHRY, CDR2 SYGVKD. V lost 4 bases and J lost 2; bases outside the gene matches: 6. This CDR3 comprises 15 residues.